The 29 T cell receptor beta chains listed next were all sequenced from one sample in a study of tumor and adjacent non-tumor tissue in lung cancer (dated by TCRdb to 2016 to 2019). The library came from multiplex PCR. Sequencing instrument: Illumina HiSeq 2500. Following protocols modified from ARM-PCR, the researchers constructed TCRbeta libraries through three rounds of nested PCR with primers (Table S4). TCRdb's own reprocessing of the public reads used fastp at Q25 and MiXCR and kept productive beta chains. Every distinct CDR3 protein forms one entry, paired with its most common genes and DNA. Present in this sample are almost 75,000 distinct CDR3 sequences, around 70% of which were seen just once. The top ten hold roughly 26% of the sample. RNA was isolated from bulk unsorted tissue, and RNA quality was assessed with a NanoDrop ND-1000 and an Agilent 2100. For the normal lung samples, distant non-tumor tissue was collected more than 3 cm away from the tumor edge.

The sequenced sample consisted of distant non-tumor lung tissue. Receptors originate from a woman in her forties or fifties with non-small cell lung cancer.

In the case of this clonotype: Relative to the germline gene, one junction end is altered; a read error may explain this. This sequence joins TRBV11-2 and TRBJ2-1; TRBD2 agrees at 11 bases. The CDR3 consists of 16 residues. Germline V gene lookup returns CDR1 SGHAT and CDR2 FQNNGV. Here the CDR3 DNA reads TGCTCCAGCAGCCCGAGACTAGCGGGAAGATTAGGTGAGCAGTTCTTC. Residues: CSSSPRLAGRLGEQFF. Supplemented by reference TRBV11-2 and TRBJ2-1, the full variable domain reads EAGVAQSPRYKIIEKRQSVAFWCNPISGHATLYWYQQILGQGPKLLIQFQNNGVVDDSQLPKDRFSAERLKGVDSTLKIQPAKLEDSAVYLCSSSPRLAGRLGEQFFGPGTRLTVL.

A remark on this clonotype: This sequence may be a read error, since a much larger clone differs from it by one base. CDR3: CASSFEGYVRQYF. CDR3 DNA sequence: TGTGCCAGCAGTTTTGAAGGTTATGTAAGGCAGTATTTT. The V gene is TRBV12-3 or TRBV12-4, the J gene TRBJ2-3; D is unresolved. The CDR3 contains 13 residues. V was trimmed by 3 bases and J by 11 bases, leaving 15 bases between them.

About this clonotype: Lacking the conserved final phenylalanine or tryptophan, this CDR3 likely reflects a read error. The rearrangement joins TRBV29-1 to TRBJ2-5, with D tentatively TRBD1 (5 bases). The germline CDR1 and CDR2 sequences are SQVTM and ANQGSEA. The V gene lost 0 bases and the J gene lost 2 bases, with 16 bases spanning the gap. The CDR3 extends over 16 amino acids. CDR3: CSVEDPGAAQQETQYY. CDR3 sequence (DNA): TGCAGCGTTGAAGATCCTGGGGCCGCCCAACAAGAGACCCAGTACTAC.

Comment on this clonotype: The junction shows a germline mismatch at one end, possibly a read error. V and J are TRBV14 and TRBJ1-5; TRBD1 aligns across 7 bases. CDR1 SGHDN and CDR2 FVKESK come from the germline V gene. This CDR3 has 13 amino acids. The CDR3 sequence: CASSQGEYQPQNF. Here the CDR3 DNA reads TGTGCTAGCAGCCAGGGGGAATATCAGCCCCAGAATTTT.

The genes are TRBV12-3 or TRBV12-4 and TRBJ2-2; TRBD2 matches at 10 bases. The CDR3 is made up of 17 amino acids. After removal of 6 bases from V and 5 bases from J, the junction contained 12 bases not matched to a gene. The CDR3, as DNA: TGTGCCAGCAGACCGCTAACTAGCGGGAAAAGGACCGGGGAGCTGTTTTTT. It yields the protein CASRPLTSGKRTGELFF.

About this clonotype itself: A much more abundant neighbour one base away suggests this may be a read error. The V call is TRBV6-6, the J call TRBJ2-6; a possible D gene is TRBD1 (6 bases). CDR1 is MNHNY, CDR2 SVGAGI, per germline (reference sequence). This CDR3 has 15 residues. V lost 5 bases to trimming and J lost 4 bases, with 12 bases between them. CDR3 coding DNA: TGTGCCAGCAGTCCTACAGGGATCGGGGCCAACGTCCTGACTTTC. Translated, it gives CASSPTGIGANVLTF.

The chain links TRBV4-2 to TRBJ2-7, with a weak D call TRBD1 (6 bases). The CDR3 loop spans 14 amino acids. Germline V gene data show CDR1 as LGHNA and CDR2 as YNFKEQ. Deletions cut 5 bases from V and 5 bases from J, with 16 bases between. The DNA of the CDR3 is TGTGCCAGCAGCGGGGGTGTGGGGGCTCACGAGCAGTACTTC. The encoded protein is CASSGGVGAHEQYF.

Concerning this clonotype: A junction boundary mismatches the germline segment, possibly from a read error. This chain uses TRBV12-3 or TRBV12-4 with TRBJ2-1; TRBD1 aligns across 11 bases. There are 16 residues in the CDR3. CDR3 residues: CANSLARDRGINEQFF. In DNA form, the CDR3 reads TGTGCCAACAGTTTGGCCCGGGACAGGGGGATTAATGAGCAGTTCTTC.

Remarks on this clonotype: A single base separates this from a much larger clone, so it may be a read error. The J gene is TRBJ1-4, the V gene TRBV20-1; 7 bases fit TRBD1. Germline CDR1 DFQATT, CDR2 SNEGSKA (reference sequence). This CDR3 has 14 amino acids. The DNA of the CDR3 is TGCGGTGCAGTTGACAGGGCGGGAGAGAAAAAACTGTTTTTT. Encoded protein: CGAVDRAGEKKLFF.

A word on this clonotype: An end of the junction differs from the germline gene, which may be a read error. This CDR3 reads CATSQGGRNNEQFF. CDR3 nucleotide sequence: TGTGCCACCAGCCAAGGGGGCAGGAACAATGAGCAGTTCTTC. The V and J genes are TRBV14 and TRBJ2-1; 7 bases line up with TRBD1. The CDR3 covers 14 residues. Germline V lookup: CDR1 SGHDN, CDR2 FVKESK.

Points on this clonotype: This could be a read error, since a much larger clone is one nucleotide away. CDR3 coding DNA: TGTGGCAGCAGGCCCAGAGGGCTTAGCTACGAGCAGTACTTC. Protein product: CGSRPRGLSYEQYF. This chain links TRBV28 with TRBJ2-7; perhaps TRBD2 as D (5 bases). Germline values: CDR1 MDHEN, CDR2 SYDVKM. This CDR3 is built from 14 residues.

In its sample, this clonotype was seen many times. The CDR3 is CSASEAPLFQGGYTF. The DNA of the CDR3 is TGCAGTGCTAGTGAGGCCCCCTTATTCCAGGGCGGCTACACCTTC. V and J are TRBV20-1 and TRBJ1-2, with D possibly being TRBD1 (5 bases). V was trimmed by 3 bases and J by 8 bases, leaving 22 bases between them. This CDR3 is built from 15 residues. Germline V lookup: CDR1 DFQATT, CDR2 SNEGSKA (reference sequence).

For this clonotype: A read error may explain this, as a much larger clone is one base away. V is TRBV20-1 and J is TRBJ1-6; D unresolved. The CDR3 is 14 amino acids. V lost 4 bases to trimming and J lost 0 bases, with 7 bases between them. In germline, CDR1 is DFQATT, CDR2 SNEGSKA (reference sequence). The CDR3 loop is CSAIDNSYNSPLHF. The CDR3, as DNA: TGCAGTGCTATAGACAACTCCTATAATTCACCCCTCCACTTT.

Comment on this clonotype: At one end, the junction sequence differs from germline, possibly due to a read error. The CDR3 DNA follows: TGTGTCAGCATTGCGGGAGGCTTCTACAAAGAGCAGTTCTTC. It specifies CVSIAGGFYKEQFF. The chain joins TRBV28 to TRBJ2-1; 8 bases line up with TRBD2. The CDR3 totals 14 residues. Looked up from germline, CDR1 is MDHEN and CDR2 is SYDVKM.

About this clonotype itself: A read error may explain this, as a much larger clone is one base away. The CDR3 bases are TGTGCCAGCAGCTTAGACGTAAATCGGCCCCAGCATTTT. Amino acids: CASSLDVNRPQHF. The chain recombines TRBV7-2 with TRBJ1-5; D gene uncertain. CDR1 and CDR2 (germline): SGHTA, FQGNSA. The CDR3 sequence is 13 residues long. Combining the CDR3 with reference TRBV7-2 and TRBJ1-5 gives the whole variable domain GAGVSQSPSNKVTEKGKDVELRCDPISGHTALYWYRQSLGQGLEFLIYFQGNSAPDKSGLPSDRFSAERTGGSVSTLTIQRTQQEDSAVYLCASSLDVNRPQHFGDGTRLSIL.

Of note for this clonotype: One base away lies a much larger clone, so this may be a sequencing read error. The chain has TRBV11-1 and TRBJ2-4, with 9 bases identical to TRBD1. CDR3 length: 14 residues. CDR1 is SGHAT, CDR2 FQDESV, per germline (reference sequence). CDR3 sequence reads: CASSLGTGRDIQHF. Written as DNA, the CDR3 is TGTGCCAGCAGCTTGGGGACAGGGAGAGACATTCAGCACTTC.

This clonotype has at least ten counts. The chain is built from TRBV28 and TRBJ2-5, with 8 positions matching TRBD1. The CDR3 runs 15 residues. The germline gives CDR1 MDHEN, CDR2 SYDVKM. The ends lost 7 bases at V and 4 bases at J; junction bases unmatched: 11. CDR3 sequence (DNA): TGTGCCAGCAATATACTCCGGACAGGGCCAGAGACCCAGTACTTC. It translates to CASNILRTGPETQYF.

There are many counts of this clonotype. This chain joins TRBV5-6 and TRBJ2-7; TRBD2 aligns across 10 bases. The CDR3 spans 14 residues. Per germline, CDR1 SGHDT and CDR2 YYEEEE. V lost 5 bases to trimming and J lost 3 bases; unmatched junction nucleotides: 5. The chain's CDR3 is CASRLGTSVYEQYF. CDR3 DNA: TGTGCCAGCAGACTCGGGACTAGCGTCTACGAGCAGTACTTC.

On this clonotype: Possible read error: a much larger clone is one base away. The CDR3 DNA sequence: TGCAGTGCTACAGTGCCTGGGACTAGCGTCAATGAGCAGTTCTTC. This translates into CSATVPGTSVNEQFF. The gene calls are TRBV20-1 and TRBJ2-1; 10 nucleotides align to TRBD2. The ends lost 4 bases at V and 6 bases at J; junction bases unmatched: 9. Germline V gene lookup returns CDR1 DFQATT and CDR2 SNEGSKA (reference sequence). The CDR3 extends over 15 amino acids.

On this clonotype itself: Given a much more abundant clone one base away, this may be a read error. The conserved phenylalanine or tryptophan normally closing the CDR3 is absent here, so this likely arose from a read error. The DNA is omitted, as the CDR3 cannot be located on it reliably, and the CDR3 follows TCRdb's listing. The CDR3 reads CSAETGKSFL. The chain links TRBV20-1 to TRBJ1-1; the listed D gene, TRBD1, was not tested against the DNA. Per the germline V gene, CDR1 is DFQATT and CDR2 is SNEGSKA (reference sequence). 10 amino acids form the CDR3, both terminal residues included.

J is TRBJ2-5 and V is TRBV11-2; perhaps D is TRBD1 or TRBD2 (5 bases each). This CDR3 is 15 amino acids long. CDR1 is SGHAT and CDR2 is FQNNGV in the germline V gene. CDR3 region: CAGSLDLGDGENQYF. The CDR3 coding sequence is TGTGCTGGCAGCTTAGATCTGGGGGACGGGGAAAACCAGTACTTC.

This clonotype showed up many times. CDR3 sequence: CASSQRPGDEQYF. The CDR3 DNA reads as TGCGCCAGCAGCCAGCGACCTGGGGACGAGCAGTACTTC. V is TRBV4-3 and J is TRBJ2-7, with D hard to call. This CDR3 spans 13 amino acids. Germline-derived CDR1 and CDR2 are LGHNA and YSLEER. The ends were cut back, 3 bases at V and 5 bases at J, with 11 bases in the middle.

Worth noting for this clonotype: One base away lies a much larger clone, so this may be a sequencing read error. The CDR3 region has the DNA TGTGCCAGCAGCACCGGGACTTATGGCTACATCTTC. As protein: CASSTGTYGYIF. The genes are TRBV12-3 or TRBV12-4 and TRBJ1-2, with a possible D match to TRBD1 (5 bases). This CDR3 is built from 12 residues.

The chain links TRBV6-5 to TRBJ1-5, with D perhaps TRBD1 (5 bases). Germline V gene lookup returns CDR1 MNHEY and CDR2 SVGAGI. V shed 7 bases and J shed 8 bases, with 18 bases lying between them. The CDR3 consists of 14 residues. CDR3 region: CASNLNHGGKPQHF. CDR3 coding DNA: TGTGCCAGCAATTTAAATCATGGGGGAAAGCCCCAGCATTTT.

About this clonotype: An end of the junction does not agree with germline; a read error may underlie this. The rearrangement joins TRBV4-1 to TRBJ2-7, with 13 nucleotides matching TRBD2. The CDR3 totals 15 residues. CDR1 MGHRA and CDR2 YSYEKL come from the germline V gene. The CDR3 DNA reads TGCGCCAGCAGCCAAGAACTAGCGGGAGGGTACGAGCATTACTTC. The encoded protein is CASSQELAGGYEHYF.

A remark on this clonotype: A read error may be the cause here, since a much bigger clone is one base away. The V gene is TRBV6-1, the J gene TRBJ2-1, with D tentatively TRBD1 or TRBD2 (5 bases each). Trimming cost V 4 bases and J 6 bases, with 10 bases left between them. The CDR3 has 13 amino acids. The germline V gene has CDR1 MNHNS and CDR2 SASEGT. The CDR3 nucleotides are TGTGCCAGCAGTGGGGGGTCCAGCAATGAGCAGTTCTTC. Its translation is CASSGGSSNEQFF.

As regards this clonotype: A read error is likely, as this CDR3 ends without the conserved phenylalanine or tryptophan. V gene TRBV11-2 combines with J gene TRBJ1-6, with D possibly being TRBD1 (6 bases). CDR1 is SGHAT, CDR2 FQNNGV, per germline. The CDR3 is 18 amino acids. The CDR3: CASGLDLTGSPYNSPLHS. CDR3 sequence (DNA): TGTGCCAGCGGCTTAGATCTTACAGGGTCGCCCTATAATTCACCCCTCCACTCT.

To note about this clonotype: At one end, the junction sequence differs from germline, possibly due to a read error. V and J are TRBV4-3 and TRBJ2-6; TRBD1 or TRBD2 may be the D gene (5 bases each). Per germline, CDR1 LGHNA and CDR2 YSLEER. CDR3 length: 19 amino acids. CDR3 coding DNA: TGCGCCAGCAGGCAAGATTTACCAGGGCCTGGGAGTGGGGCCAACGTCCTGACTTTC. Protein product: CASRQDLPGPGSGANVLTF.

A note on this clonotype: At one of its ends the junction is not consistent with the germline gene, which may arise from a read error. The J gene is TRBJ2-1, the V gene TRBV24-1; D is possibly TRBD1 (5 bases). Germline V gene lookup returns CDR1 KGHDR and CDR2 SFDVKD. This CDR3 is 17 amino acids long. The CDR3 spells CAISDLTQGSSYNEQFF. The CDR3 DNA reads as TGTGCCATCAGTGATCTTACTCAGGGTTCCTCCTACAATGAGCAGTTCTTC.